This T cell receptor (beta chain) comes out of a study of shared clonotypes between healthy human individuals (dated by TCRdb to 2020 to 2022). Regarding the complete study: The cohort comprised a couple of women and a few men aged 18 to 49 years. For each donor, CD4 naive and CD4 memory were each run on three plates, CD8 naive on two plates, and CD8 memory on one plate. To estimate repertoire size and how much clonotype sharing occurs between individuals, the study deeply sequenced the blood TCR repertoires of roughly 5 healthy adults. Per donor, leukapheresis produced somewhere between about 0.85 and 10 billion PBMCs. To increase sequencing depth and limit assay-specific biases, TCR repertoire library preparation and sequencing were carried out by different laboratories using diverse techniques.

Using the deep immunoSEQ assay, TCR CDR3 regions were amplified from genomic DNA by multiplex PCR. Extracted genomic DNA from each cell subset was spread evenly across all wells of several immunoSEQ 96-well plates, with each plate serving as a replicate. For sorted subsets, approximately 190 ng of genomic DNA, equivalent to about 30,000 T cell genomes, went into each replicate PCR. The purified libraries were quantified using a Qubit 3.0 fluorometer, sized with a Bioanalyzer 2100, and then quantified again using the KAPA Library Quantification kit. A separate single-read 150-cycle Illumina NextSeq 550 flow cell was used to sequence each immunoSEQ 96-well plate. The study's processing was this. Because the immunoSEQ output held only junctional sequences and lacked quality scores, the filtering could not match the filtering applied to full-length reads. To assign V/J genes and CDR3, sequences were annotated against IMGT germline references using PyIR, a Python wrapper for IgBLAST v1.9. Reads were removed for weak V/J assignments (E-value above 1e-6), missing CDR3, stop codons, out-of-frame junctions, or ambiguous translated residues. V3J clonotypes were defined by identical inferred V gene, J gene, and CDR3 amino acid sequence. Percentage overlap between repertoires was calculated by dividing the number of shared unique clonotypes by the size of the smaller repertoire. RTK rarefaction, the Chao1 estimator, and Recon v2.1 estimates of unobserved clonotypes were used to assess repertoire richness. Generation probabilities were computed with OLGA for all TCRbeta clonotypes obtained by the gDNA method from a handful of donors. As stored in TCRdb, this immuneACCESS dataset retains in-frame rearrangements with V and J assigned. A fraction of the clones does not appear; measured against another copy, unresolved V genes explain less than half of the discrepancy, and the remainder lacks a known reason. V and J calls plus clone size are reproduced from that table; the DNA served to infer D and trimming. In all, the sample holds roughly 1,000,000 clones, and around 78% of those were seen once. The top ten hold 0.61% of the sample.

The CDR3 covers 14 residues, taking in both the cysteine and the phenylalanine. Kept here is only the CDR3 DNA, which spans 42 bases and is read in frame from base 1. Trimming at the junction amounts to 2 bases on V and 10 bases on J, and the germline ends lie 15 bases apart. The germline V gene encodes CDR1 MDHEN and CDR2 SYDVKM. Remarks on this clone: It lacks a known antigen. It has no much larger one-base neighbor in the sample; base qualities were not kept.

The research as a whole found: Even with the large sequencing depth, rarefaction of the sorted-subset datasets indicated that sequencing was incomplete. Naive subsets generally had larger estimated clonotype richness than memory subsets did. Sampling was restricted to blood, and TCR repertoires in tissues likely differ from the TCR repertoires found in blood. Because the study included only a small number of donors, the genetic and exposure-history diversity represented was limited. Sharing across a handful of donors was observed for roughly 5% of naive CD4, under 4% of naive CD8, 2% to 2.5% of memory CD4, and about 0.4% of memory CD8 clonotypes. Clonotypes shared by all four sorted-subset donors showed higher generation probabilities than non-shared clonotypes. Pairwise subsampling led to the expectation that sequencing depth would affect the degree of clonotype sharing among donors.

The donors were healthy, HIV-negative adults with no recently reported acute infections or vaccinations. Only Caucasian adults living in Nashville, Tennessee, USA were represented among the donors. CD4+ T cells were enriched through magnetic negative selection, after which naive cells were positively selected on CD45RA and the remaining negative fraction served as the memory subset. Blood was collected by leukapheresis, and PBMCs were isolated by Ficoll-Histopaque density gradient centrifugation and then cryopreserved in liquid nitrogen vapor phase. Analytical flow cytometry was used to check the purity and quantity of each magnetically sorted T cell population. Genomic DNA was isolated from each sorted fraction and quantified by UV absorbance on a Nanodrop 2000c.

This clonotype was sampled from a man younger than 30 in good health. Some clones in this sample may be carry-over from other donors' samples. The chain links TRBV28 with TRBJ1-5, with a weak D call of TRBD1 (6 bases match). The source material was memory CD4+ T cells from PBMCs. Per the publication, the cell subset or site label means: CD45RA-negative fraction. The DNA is TGTGCCAGCAGTTTAGTAACAGGGCGGGACCCCCAGCATTTT. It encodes CASSLVTGRDPQHF. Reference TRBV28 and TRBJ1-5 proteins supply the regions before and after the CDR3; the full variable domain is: DVKVTQSSRYLVKRTGEKVFLECVQDMDHENMFWYRQDPGLGLRLIYFSYDVKMKEKGDIPEGYSVSREKKERFSLILESASTNQTSMYLCASSLVTGRDPQHFGDGTRLSIL.